The clone carrying this T cell receptor (beta chain) was picked up many times. As yet, its antigen is unknown. The sample originates from a study of CD8 T cells in ankylosing spondylitis. Study-level results: A motif in TCR beta, a set of under ten highly homologous variants, appeared characteristic of ankylosing spondylitis blood. In reactive arthritis synovial fluid and blood, some motif variants had been reported before. Disease-linked clones reportedly showed significant enrichment in matched ankylosing spondylitis synovial fluid.

Making the TCR beta libraries involved quantitative 5'-RACE with molecular barcodes. From the 5' RACE reads, TCRdb called clonotypes with MiXCR, one entry per CDR3 protein. The profile shows around 140,000 distinct CDR3 sequences, over 9.5% of them singletons. The sequence derives from a female donor with ankylosing spondylitis or in good health (not recorded which). The sample taken for sequencing was blood, either unsorted or a sorted T cell fraction (not recorded which).

The CDR3 sequence: CSAREYFSGNNEQFF. The CDR3 region has the DNA TGCAGTGCTAGAGAATACTTTTCGGGGAACAATGAGCAGTTCTTC. V gene TRBV20-1 combines with J gene TRBJ2-1; D may be TRBD2 (5 bases). V shed 0 bases and J shed 5 bases, with 14 bases lying between them. This CDR3 is built from 15 residues. Germline CDR1 and CDR2: DFQATT and SNEGSKA (reference sequence).